This T cell receptor beta chain was recovered during a study of monozygotic twins with inflammatory bowel disease. Study results and caveats: What may have added variability to patient repertoires is that immunosuppressive treatments differed. Data gave no support to a single strong signal or clonotype associated with IBD.

TCRdb processed the 5' RACE reads again and assigns one entry to each CDR3 protein, with no DNA. The listing records approximately 400,000 distinct CDR3 sequences. Of note for this clonotype: The antigen is not known.

Blood was drawn once per donor, and each sample measured 2 to 2.5 ml. The CDR3 is 17 amino acids. The germline V gene encodes CDR1 KGHSH and CDR2 LQKENI. The TCR was taken from a human donor with ulcerative colitis or Crohn's disease, or a healthy co-twin of an affected twin (not recorded which). Specimen: blood. The V and J genes are TRBV18 and TRBJ2-2; TCRdb indicates TRBD1, and absent DNA this call remains unverified. CDR3 in amino acids: CASSPPGQGYTAGELFF.